A single sample gave rise to the 12 T cell receptor beta chains below, sequenced in a study of T cells in women clearing cervical HPV infection. Profiled with immunoSEQ multiplex PCR; TCRdb holds only in-frame clones, not every one. This listing includes about 20,000 clones. The specimen was blood buffy coat. These receptor sequences come from a woman aged 18 to 69 with a cervical HPV16 infection that either progressed to CIN3+ or cleared (not recorded which).

Points on this clone: The read ends 3 residues early relative to the CDR3; the germline J gene fills the gap. The J gene is TRBJ2-3, the V gene TRBV10-3, with D possibly matching TRBD2 (6 bases). Trimming pared 6 bases from V and 0 bases from J, leaving 22 bases between. Germline V lookup: CDR1 ENHRY, CDR2 SYGVKD. This CDR3 has 18 amino acids. The CDR3 sequence: CAISEYAQGRGSTDTQYF. The CDR3 bases that were read are TGTGCCATCAGCGAATACGCTCAAGGTCGGGGGAGCACAGATACG.

For this clone: At the DNA level, this CDR3 is encoded by other sequences in the same sample as well. The covered CDR3 bases are TGTGCCAGCAGCCACCTCAGCGAGGGGGAGAGAGGT. This codes for CASSHLSEGERG. The CDR3 in its entirety is CASSHLSEGERGQYF. The chain links TRBV7-9 to TRBJ2-4, with a weak D call TRBD1 (6 bases). The read stops 3 residues short of the end of the CDR3; the missing end is completed from the germline J gene. The CDR3 extends over 15 amino acids. Germline V gene data show CDR1 as SEHNR and CDR2 as FQNEAQ (reference sequence).

Points on this clone: The read terminates 3 residues before the CDR3 end, so the remaining end is supplied by the germline J gene. The chain uses TRBV29-1 and TRBJ1-2, with D maybe TRBD1 (5 bases). Germline V gene lookup returns CDR1 SQVTM and CDR2 ANQGSEA. The CDR3 is 12 amino acids. Trimming removed 5 bases from V and 2 bases from J, with 9 bases in between. The sequenced CDR3 bases are TGCAGCGTTTCCGGGGGGAACTATGGC. It translates to CSVSGGNYG. The entire CDR3 is CSVSGGNYGYTF.

Comment on this clone: The read ends 3 residues early relative to the CDR3; the germline J gene fills the gap. The genes are TRBV20-1 and TRBJ1-1; possibly TRBD1 for D (6 bases). The CDR3 is made up of 12 amino acids. The V end was cut by 8 bases, the J end by 3 bases, with 13 bases between. Germline loops: CDR1 DFQATT, CDR2 SNEGSKA (reference sequence). The sequenced CDR3 bases are TGCAGTACCAAGGCAGGGGACACTGAA. Translation: CSTKAGDTE. The full CDR3 is CSTKAGDTEAFF.

Comments on this clone: The read comes to an end 3 residues before the CDR3 does, leaving the germline J gene to fill in the end. The rearrangement joins TRBV10-1 to TRBJ1-1; 10 positions agree with TRBD1. The CDR3 spans 18 residues. Germline V gene lookup returns CDR1 WNHNN and CDR2 SYGVQD (reference sequence). With 0 bases clipped from V and 5 bases from J, the junction kept 12 bases outside the gene matches. CDR3 amino acids: CASSESRTGGLEATEAFF. The part of the CDR3 DNA that was read is TGCGCCAGCAGTGAGTCTCGGACAGGGGGACTTGAGGCGACTGAA.

This clone is classed as medium-sized (0.01 to 0.1%) by frequency. The read gets to within 3 residues of the CDR3 end, and the germline J gene fills in the rest. The chain combines TRBV7-9 with TRBJ2-7; 11 bases fit TRBD1. The ends lost 3 bases at V and 3 bases at J; junction bases unmatched: 1. This CDR3 is 14 amino acids long. The V gene's germline CDR1 is SEHNR and CDR2 FQNEAQ (reference sequence). CDR3 region: CASSFGTGGYEQYF. The sequenced CDR3 bases are TGTGCCAGCAGCTTCGGGACAGGGGGCTACGAG.

A remark on this clone: The read ends 3 residues early relative to the CDR3; the germline J gene fills the gap. The rearrangement links TRBV7-3 to TRBJ1-1; a possible D gene is TRBD1 (6 bases). Germline CDR1 SGHTA, CDR2 FQGTGA. This CDR3 contains 14 residues. V lost 5 bases and J 3 bases, leaving 13 bases between the germline ends. Partial CDR3 DNA: TGTGCCAGCAGCCTTATAGCAGGGGACACTGAA. This gives the protein CASSLIAGDTE. The full CDR3 is CASSLIAGDTEAFF.

About this clone itself: The CDR3 end is not reached by the read, which stops 3 residues before it; the germline J gene fills it in. The chain couples TRBV4-1 to TRBJ2-3; TRBD1 matches at 7 bases. Germline values: CDR1 MGHRA, CDR2 YSYEKL. The V segment lost 1 base and the J segment 0 bases; nucleotides outside the gene matches: 1. This CDR3 contains 15 residues. CDR3 in amino acids: CASSQVQGSTDTQYF. The covered CDR3 bases are TGCGCCAGCAGCCAAGTACAGGGGAGCACAGATACG.

To note about this clone: Coverage ceases 3 residues before the CDR3 finishes, and the germline J gene fills in the end. This chain joins TRBV2 and TRBJ2-3; TRBD2 might be the D (6 bases). Trimming took off 1 base at V and 1 base at J, with 15 bases between the two ends. The germline CDR1 and CDR2 sequences are SNHLY and FYNNEI. The CDR3 length is 17 residues. The CDR3 here is CASSEELGSGRTDTQYF. The DNA read from the CDR3 is TGTGCCAGCAGTGAAGAGCTGGGTAGCGGTCGCACAGATACG.

With respect to this clone: The CDR3 end is not reached by the read, which stops 3 residues before it; the germline J gene fills it in. The chain has TRBV28 and TRBJ1-4; 7 nucleotides agree with TRBD1. The CDR3 has 13 amino acids. The germline V gene encodes CDR1 MDHEN and CDR2 SYDVKM. CDR3 bases read: TGTGCCAGCAGTCAGGGGGAAATAAGGAAA. The encoded protein is CASSQGEIRK. The entire CDR3 protein reads CASSQGEIRKLFF.

About this clone: The sequenced fragment ends 3 residues before the CDR3 boundary, so the rest is inferred from the germline J gene. This sequence joins TRBV19 and TRBJ2-3; unclear D gene. The V gene's germline CDR1 is LNHDA and CDR2 SQIVND (reference sequence). The CDR3 is made up of 13 amino acids. Between the trimmed V and J ends, which lost 5 bases and 3 bases, there was a span of 9 bases. CDR3 residues: CASSLETTDTQYF. The DNA read from the CDR3 is TGTGCCAGTAGTCTGGAGACTACAGATACG.

A note on this clone: Read coverage stops 3 residues before the CDR3 terminus; the germline J gene supplies the remainder. The chain has TRBV5-1 and TRBJ1-6, with D perhaps TRBD1 (6 bases). Germline V gene lookup returns CDR1 SGHRS and CDR2 YFSETQ. V gave up 6 bases and J gave up 5 bases, with 15 bases separating them. This CDR3 has 15 amino acids. Incomplete CDR3 DNA: TGCGCCAGCACCGTCGACGGACAGCATAATTCACCC. Encoded protein: CASTVDGQHNSP. The whole CDR3 sequence reads CASTVDGQHNSPLHF.